This T cell receptor beta chain was identified in a study of beta chain features in type 1 diabetes. Per the germline V gene, CDR1 is LNHDA and CDR2 is SQIVND (reference sequence). V lost 4 bases, J lost 4 bases, and 7 bases stayed unmatched. The CDR3 consists of 15 residues. Cell sorting via CD45RO/CCR7/CD25/CD127/CD95/CD27 was performed to obtain CD4+ naive, central memory, regulatory and stem cell-like memory cells. This clone occurred once. Antigen: not known. Study outcomes and limitations: Type 1 diabetes patients had moderately but significantly shorter TCRB CDR3s in all four CD4+ subsets. Comparison showed that naive, central memory and Treg TCRB repertoires appeared more similar among patients than among healthy donors.

Sequencing targeted expressed TCRB transcripts, as all isolated RNA had been reverse transcribed. Averages 850,000 to 1,200,000 reads characterized the stem cell-like memory T cell samples. TCRdb's table, derived via immunoSEQ multiplex PCR, lists solely in-frame clones and lacks some. The repertoire holds some 19,000 clones, with around 46% as singletons. The rearrangement uses TRBV19 and TRBJ2-7, with 10 bases fitting TRBD2. Sequencing was carried out using stem cell memory CD4+ T cells from blood. The source of this sequence is a young man in good health. CDR3: CASSNEREGIYEQYF. Written as DNA, the CDR3 is TGTGCCAGTAGTAACGAGCGGGAGGGGATATACGAGCAGTACTTC.